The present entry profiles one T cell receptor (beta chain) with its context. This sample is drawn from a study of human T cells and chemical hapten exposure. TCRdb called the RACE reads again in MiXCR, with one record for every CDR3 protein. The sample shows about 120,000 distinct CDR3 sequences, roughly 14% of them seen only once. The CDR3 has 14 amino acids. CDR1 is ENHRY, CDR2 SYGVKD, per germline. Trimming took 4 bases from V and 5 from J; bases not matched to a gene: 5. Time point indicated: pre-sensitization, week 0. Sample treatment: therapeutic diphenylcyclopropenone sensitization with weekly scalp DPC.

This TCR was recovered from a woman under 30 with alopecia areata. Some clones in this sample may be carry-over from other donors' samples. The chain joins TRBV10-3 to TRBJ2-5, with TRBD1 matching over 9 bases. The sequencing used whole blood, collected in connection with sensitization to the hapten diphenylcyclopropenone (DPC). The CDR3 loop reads CAISGTGGSETQYF. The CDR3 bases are TGTGCCATCAGTGGTACAGGGGGCTCGGAGACCCAGTACTTC.